Given below is one T cell receptor (beta chain) in context. Its antigen is not known. It may be a read error: a sequence one base away is much more abundant. RNA transcripts yielded amplified TCR beta CDR3 regions. HTBI primers were employed in a first-round RT-PCR of the TCR CDR3. TCRdb passed the multiplex PCR reads through MiXCR, listing each CDR3 protein once. Here the sample spans approximately 870,000 distinct CDR3 sequences, roughly 37% being singletons. The data originate from a study of T cells in Graves' hyperthyroidism and ophthalmopathy. Overall study results and limits: It was a median 6.5 months before onset that the model predicted ophthalmopathy.

CDR3 length equals 12 residues. Germline V gene sequence: CDR1 DFQATT, CDR2 SNEGSKA (reference sequence). Sequencing input: blood. The chain combines TRBV20-1 with TRBJ1-6; weak D call: TRBD1 (6 bases). This TCR was recovered from a man younger than 30 with Graves' hyperthyroidism. The CDR3 DNA sequence: TGCAGTGGTAGGGGGGTAGGGTCACCCCTCAACTTT. Translated, it gives CSGRGVGSPLNF.